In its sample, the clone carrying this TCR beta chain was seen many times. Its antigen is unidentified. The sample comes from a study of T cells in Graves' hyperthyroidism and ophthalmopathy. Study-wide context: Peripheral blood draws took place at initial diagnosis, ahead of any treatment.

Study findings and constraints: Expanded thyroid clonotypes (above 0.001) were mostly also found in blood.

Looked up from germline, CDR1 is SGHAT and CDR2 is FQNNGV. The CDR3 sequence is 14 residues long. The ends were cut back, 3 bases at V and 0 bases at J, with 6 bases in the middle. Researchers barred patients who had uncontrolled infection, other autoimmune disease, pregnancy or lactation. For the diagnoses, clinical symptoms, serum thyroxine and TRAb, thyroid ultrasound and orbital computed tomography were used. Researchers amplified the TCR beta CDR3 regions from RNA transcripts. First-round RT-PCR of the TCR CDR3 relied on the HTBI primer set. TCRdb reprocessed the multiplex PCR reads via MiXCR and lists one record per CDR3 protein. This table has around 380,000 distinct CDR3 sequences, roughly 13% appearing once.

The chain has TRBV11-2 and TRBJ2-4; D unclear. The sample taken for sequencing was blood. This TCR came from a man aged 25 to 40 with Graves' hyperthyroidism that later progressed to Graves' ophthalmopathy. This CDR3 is CASSFRTAKNIQYF. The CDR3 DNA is TGTGCCAGCAGCTTCAGGACAGCCAAAAACATTCAGTACTTC.